Many counts were recorded for the clone carrying this T cell receptor beta chain. Antigen: not known. The sample is drawn from a study of T-cell reconstitution after alpha-beta-depleted transplantation in children. General study points: From newly produced T cells came most of the T-cell counts and diversity one year after transplant. Reports say that about two months after transplant, the alpha-beta T cells came out of several hundred graft clones that had expanded.

TCRbeta library construction was performed incorporating unique molecular identifiers. TCRdb recomputed calls from the PCR reads with MiXCR, one row per CDR3 protein. The table has a few hundred thousand distinct CDR3 sequences, under 13% seen once. The CDR3 sequence is 13 residues long. V dropped 3 bases and J dropped 4 bases, with 4 bases sitting between them. The V call is TRBV12-3 or TRBV12-4, the J call TRBJ2-6; no definite D call. The sequence was collected from a child under two years old with acute myeloid leukemia, due to receive a stem cell transplant. The sample in question was PBMCs, obtained before TCRalphabeta/CD19-depleted stem cell transplant. CDR3 residues: CASSLQGANVLTF. The DNA for the CDR3 is TGTGCCAGCAGTTTGCAAGGGGCCAACGTCCTGACTTTC.